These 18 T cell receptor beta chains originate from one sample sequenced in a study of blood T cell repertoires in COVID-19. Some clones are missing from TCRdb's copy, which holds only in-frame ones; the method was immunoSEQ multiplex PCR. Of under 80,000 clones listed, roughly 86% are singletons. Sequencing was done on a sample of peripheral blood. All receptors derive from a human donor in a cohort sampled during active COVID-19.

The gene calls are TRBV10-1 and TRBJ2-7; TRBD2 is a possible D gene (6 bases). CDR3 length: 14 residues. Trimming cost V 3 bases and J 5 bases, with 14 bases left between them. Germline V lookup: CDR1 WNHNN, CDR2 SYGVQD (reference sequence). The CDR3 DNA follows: TGCGCCAGCAGTGACGCGGGATCCAGGGACGAGCAGTACTTC. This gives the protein CASSDAGSRDEQYF.

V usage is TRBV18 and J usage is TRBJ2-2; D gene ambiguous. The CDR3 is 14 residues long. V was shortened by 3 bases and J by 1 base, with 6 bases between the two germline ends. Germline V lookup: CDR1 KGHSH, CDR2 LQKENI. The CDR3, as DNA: TGTGCCAGCTCACCGAGTAGGAACACCGGGGAGCTGTTTTTT. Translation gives CASSPSRNTGELFF.

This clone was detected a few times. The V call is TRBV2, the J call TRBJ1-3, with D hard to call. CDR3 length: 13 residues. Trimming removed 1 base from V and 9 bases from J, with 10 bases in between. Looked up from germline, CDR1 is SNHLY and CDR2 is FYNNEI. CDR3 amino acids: CASSEVVLGTIYF. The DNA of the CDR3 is TGTGCCAGCAGTGAAGTGGTTCTAGGCACCATATATTTT.

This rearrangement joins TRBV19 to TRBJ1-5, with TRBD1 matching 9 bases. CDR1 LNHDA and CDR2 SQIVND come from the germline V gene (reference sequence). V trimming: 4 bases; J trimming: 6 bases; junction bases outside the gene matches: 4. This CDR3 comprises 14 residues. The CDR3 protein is CASSNRGLGQPQHF. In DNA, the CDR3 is TGTGCCAGTAGTAACAGGGGGCTAGGTCAGCCCCAGCATTTT.

In nucleotides, the CDR3 is TGTGCCAGCAGCTTAGTGGGACTAGAAGGGTGGGAGACCCAGTACTTC. This gives the protein CASSLVGLEGWETQYF. The chain has TRBV11-2 and TRBJ2-5, with 8 bases matching TRBD2. V shed 1 base, J shed 5 bases, and the junction held 9 bases outside the gene matches. The CDR3 is 16 residues long. Germline V lookup: CDR1 SGHAT, CDR2 FQNNGV.

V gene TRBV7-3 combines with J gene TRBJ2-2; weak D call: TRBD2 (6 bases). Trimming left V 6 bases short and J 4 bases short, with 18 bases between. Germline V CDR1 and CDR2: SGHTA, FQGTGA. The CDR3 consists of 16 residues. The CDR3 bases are TGTGCCAGCAGTTCGTCTCTGGGGGGTTCCACCGGGGAGCTGTTTTTT. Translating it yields CASSSSLGGSTGELFF. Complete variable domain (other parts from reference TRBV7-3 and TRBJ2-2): GAGVSQTPSNKVTEKGKYVELRCDPISGHTALYWYRQSLGQGPEFLIYFQGTGAADDSGLPNDRFFAVRPEGSVSTLKIQRTERGDSAVYLCASSSSLGGSTGELFFGEGSRLTVL.

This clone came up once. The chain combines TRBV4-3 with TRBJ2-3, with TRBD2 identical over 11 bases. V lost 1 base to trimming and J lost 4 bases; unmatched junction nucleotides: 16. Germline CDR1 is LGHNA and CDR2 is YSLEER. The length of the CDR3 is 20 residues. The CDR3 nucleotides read TGCGCCAGCAGCCAAGTTCTAGCGGGGGGCCGTCCCGTAAGTCCAGATACGCAGTATTTT. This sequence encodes CASSQVLAGGRPVSPDTQYF.

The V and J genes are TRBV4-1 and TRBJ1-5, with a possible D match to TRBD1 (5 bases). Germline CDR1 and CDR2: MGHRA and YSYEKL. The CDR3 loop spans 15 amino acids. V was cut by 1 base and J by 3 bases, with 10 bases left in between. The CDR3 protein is CASSQVGVNNQPQHF. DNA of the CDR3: TGCGCCAGCAGCCAAGTAGGGGTGAACAATCAGCCCCAGCATTTT.

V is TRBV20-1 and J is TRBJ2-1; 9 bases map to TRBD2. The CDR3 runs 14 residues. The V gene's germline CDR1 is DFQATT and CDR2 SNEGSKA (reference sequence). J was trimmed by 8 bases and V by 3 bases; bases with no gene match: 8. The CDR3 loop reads CSASRGLALDEQFF. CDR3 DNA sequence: TGCAGTGCTAGTAGGGGACTAGCTTTGGATGAGCAGTTCTTC.

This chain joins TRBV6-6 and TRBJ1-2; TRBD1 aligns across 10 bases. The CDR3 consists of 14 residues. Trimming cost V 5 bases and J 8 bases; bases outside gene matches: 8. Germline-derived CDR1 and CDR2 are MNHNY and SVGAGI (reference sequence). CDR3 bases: TGTGCCAGCAGTCCCACGACAGGGGGCGGAGGCTACACCTTC. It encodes CASSPTTGGGGYTF.

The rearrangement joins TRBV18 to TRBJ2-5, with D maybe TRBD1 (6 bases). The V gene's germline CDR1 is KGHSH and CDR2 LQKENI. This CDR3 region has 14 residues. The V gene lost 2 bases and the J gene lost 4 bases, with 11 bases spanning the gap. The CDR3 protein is CASSPGGAAETQYF. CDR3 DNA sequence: TGTGCCAGCTCACCAGGGGGCGCGGCAGAGACCCAGTACTTC.

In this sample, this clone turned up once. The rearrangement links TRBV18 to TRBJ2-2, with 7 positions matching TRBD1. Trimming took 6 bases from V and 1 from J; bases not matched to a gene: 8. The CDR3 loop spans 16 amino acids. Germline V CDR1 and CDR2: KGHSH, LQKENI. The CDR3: CASSPTGTVNTGELFF. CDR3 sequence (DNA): TGTGCCAGCTCTCCTACCGGGACAGTGAACACCGGGGAGCTGTTTTTT.

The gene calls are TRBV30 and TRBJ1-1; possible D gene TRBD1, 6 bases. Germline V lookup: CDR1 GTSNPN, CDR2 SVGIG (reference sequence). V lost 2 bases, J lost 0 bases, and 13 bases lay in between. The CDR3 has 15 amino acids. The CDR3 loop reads CAWSPPDRMNTEAFF. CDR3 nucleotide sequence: TGTGCCTGGAGTCCCCCCGACAGGATGAACACTGAAGCTTTCTTT.

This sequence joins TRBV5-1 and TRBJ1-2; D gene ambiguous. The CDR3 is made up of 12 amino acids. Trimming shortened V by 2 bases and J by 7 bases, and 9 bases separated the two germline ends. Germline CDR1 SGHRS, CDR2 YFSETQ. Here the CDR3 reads CASSFGDFGYTF. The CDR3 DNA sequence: TGCGCCAGCAGCTTCGGGGATTTTGGCTACACCTTC.

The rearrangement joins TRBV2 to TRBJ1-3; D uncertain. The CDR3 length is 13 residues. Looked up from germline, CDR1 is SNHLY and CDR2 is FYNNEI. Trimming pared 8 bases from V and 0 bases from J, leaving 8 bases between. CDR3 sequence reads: CASRERSGNTIYF. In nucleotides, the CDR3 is TGTGCCAGCCGAGAACGCTCTGGAAACACCATATATTTT.

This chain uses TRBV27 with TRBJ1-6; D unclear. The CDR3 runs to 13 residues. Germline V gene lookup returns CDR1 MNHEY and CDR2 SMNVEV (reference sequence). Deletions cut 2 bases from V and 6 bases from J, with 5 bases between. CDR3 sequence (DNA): TGTGCCAGCAGTTTAGGCCCTAATTCACCCCTCCACTTT. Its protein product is CASSLGPNSPLHF.

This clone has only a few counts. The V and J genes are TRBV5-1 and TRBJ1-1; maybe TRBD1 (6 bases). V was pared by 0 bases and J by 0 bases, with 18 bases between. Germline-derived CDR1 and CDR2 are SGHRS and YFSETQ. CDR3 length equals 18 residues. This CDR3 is CASSLGRYGRDMNTEAFF. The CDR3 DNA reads TGCGCCAGCAGCTTGGGGAGGTATGGCAGGGACATGAACACTGAAGCTTTCTTT.

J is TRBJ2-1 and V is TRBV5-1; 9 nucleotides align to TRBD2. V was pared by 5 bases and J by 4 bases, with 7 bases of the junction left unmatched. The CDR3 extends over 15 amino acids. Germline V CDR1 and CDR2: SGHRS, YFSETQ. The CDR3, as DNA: TGCGCCAGCAGATACGGACTAGCGTCATACAATGAGCAGTTCTTC. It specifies CASRYGLASYNEQFF.